This T cell receptor beta chain was documented in a study of blood T cell repertoires in COVID-19. Across the study: Samples came from the United States, Italy and Spain, spanning acute and convalescent COVID-19.

There are 14 residues in the CDR3. The trim removed 8 bases at V and 1 base at J, leaving 2 bases unmatched. The germline V gene has CDR1 MNHEY and CDR2 SVGAGI. Original methodology: Estimation of nucleated cell counts was performed using reference gene primer amplification. Libraries were prepared by immunoSEQ multiplex PCR; TCRdb keeps only in-frame clonotypes and omits some of them. V and J calls and clone size are as listed in that table; D and trimming were resolved from the DNA. The sample contains over 450,000 clones, 70% to 90% of which appear only once. Seattle-derived patients entered the study during active infection and were followed longitudinally.

The rearrangement links TRBV6-5 to TRBJ2-2; the match to TRBD1 covers 9 bases. Sequencing was performed on peripheral blood. This sequence was found in a woman aged 45-65 years with COVID-19, enrolled during active disease. DNA for the CDR3: TGTGCCAGCGACAGGGGGGTGAACACCGGGGAGCTGTTTTTT. Amino acids: CASDRGVNTGELFF.